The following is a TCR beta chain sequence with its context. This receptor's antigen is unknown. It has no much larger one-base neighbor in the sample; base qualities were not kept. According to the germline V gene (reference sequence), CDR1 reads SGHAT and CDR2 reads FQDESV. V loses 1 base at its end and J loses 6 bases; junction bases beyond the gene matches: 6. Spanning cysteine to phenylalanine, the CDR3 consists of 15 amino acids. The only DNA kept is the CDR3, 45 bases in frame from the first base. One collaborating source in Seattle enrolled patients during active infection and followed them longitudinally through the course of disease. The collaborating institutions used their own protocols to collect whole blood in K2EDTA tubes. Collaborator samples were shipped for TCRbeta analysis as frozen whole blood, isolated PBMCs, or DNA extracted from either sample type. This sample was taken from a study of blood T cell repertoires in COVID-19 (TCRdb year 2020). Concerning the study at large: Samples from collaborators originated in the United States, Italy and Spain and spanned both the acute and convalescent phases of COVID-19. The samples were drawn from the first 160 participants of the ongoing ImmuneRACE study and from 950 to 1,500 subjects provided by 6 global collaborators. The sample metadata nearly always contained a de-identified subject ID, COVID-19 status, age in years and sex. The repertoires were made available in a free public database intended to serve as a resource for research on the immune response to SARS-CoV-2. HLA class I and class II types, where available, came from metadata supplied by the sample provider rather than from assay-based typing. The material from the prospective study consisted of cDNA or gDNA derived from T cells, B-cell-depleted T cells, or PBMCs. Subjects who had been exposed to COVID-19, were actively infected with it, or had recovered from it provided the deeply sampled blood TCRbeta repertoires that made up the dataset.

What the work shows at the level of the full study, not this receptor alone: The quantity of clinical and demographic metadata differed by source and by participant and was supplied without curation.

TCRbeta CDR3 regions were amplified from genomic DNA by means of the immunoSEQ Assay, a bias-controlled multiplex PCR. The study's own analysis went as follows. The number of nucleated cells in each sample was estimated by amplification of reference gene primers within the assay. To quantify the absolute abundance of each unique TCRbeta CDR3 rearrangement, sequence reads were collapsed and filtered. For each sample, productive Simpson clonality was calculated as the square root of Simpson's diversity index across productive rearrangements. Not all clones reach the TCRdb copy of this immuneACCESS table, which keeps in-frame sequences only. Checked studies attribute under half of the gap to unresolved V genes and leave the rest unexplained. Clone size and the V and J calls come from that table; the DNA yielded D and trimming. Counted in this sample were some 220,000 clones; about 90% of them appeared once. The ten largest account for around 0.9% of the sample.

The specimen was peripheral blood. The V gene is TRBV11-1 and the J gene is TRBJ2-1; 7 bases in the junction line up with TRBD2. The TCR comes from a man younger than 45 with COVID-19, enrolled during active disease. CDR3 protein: CASSLDGLEGNEQFF. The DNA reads TGTGCCAGCAGCTTAGATGGACTAGAGGGCAATGAGCAGTTCTTC. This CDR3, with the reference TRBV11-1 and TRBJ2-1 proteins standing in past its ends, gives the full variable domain EAEVAQSPRYKITEKSQAVAFWCDPISGHATLYWYRQILGQGPELLVQFQDESVVDDSQLPKDRFSAERLKGVDSTLKIQPAELGDSAMYLCASSLDGLEGNEQFFGPGTRLTVL.